One sample yielded the 10 T cell receptor beta chains listed below, sequenced in a study of blood T cell repertoires in COVID-19. The table came from immunoSEQ multiplex PCR; TCRdb's copy has only in-frame clones and leaves some out. The sample contains around 200,000 clones, 85% to 90% of which appear only once. The sequenced sample was peripheral blood. The origin of the receptors is a young man with active or convalescent COVID-19.

The chain uses TRBV9 and TRBJ1-6; possibly TRBD1 for D (5 bases). The CDR3 covers 17 residues. Germline V gene sequence: CDR1 SGDLS, CDR2 YYNGEE. Trimming left V 3 bases short and J 0 bases short, with 13 bases between. In nucleotides, the CDR3 is TGTGCCAGCAGCGCGACAGCCTCGAGCTCCTATAATTCACCCCTCCACTTT. This encodes CASSATASSSYNSPLHF.

The CDR3 loop is CASSHVPGGREADNEQFF. CDR3 sequence (DNA): TGTGCCAGCAGCCACGTCCCCGGTGGGCGGGAGGCGGATAATGAGCAGTTCTTC. The chain couples TRBV3-1 (or the pseudogene TRBV3-2) to TRBJ2-1, with 8 bases that match TRBD2. Germline CDR1 and CDR2: LGHDT and YNNKEL (reference sequence). V lost 3 bases, J lost 7 bases, and 17 bases stayed unmatched. There are 18 residues in the CDR3.

This chain connects TRBV6-6 to TRBJ1-4; D might be TRBD1 (6 bases). Trimming stripped 9 bases from V and 7 bases from J, with 15 bases between. Germline CDR1 reads MNHNY; CDR2 reads SVGAGI (reference sequence). CDR3 length: 13 amino acids. The CDR3 is CASRTGMSEKLFF. CDR3 sequence (DNA): TGTGCCAGTCGCACAGGGATGAGTGAAAAACTGTTTTTT.

The chain joins TRBV30 to TRBJ2-1, with TRBD2 as a possible D gene (5 bases). The CDR3 has 12 amino acids. V lost 3 bases, J lost 6 bases, and 9 bases lay in between. Germline values: CDR1 GTSNPN, CDR2 SVGIG (reference sequence). Here the CDR3 reads CAWRFGGNEQFF. CDR3 nucleotide sequence: TGTGCCTGGAGGTTTGGAGGCAATGAGCAGTTCTTC.

The rearrangement links TRBV4-1 to TRBJ2-3; D possibly corresponds to TRBD2 (5 bases). Trimming shortened V by 7 bases and J by 5 bases, and 16 bases separated the two germline ends. CDR1 is MGHRA, CDR2 YSYEKL, per germline. The CDR3 is made up of 14 amino acids. The CDR3 nucleotides read TGCGCCAGCAACCGACGGGGAGCTGGAGATACGCAGTATTTT. Protein product: CASNRRGAGDTQYF.

The rearrangement uses TRBV5-6 and TRBJ1-2, with 8 bases matching TRBD1. The CDR3 is 17 amino acids. Trimming removed 4 bases from V and 0 bases from J; junction bases left unmatched: 11. Germline CDR1 is SGHDT and CDR2 is YYEEEE. CDR3 residues: CASSPIGGTGANYGYTF. The CDR3 bases are TGTGCCAGCAGCCCCATCGGCGGGACAGGAGCTAACTATGGCTACACCTTC.

This CDR3 reads CASSEQYGGLQPQHF. Written as DNA, the CDR3 is TGTGCCAGCAGTGAACAGTATGGAGGCTTGCAGCCCCAGCATTTT. The rearrangement links TRBV2 to TRBJ1-5; unclear D gene. In germline, CDR1 is SNHLY, CDR2 FYNNEI. This CDR3 is built from 15 residues. With 2 bases removed from V and 7 bases from J, the gap between germline ends came to 15 bases.

The CDR3 is CASSNGQGQRTEAFF. In DNA, the CDR3 is TGTGCCAGTAGTAACGGACAGGGCCAGAGGACTGAAGCTTTCTTT. The rearrangement uses TRBV19 and TRBJ1-1; 8 bases are shared with TRBD1. V lost 4 bases, J lost 5 bases, and 9 bases stayed unmatched. CDR1 LNHDA and CDR2 SQIVND come from the germline V gene (reference sequence). This CDR3 spans 15 amino acids. The full variable domain, with the rest looked up from reference TRBV19 and TRBJ1-1, is DGGITQSPKYLFRKEGQNVTLSCEQNLNHDAMYWYRQDPGQGLRLIYYSQIVNDFQKGDIAEGYSVSREKKESFPLTVTSAQKNPTAFYLCASSNGQGQRTEAFFGQGTRLTVV.

The chain carries TRBV19 and TRBJ1-1, with a weak D call TRBD1 (5 bases). V was pared by 5 bases and J by 8 bases, with 9 bases between. The CDR3 totals 11 residues. The germline V gene encodes CDR1 LNHDA and CDR2 SQIVND (reference sequence). CDR3 residues: CASSSGAEAFF. CDR3 sequence (DNA): TGTGCCAGTAGTTCTGGGGCAGAAGCTTTCTTT.

The chain carries TRBV6-5 and TRBJ1-6, with D possibly matching TRBD1 (6 bases). This CDR3 has 16 amino acids. Trimming took 4 bases from V and 10 from J, leaving 20 bases between them. From germline, CDR1 is MNHEY and CDR2 SVGAGI. Here the CDR3 DNA reads TGTGCCAGCAGTTTTTATTGGACAGAACCCGGGTCACCCCTCCACTTT. This codes for CASSFYWTEPGSPLHF.